This TCR beta chain was profiled in a study of blood T cell repertoires in COVID-19. The overall study: The samples span acute and convalescent COVID-19 from the United States, Italy and Spain. The cDNA or gDNA used as material had been derived from T cells, B-cell-depleted T cells, or PBMCs.

Trimming removed 6 bases from V and 5 bases from J; junction bases left unmatched: 11. This CDR3 has 15 amino acids. Germline V gives CDR1 MRHNA, CDR2 SNTAGT. Under the authors' procedure: Amplification with reference gene primers provided the estimates of nucleated cell counts. Assay used: immunoSEQ multiplex PCR; TCRdb lists only in-frame clones, some missing. The V and J calls and clone size are taken from that table; D and trimming were inferred from the DNA. Altogether approximately 170,000 clones are present, less than 90% being singletons, with the ten largest covering approximately 1.1%. This chain joins TRBV6-4 and TRBJ1-1; 8 bases are shared with TRBD1. The sequenced material came from peripheral blood. The receptor was isolated from a man between 25 and 39 years old with acute or convalescent COVID-19. The CDR3 DNA reads as TGTGCCAGCAGAGTTTCCGGGACAGGTGTGACTGAAGCTTTCTTT. It translates to CASRVSGTGVTEAFF.